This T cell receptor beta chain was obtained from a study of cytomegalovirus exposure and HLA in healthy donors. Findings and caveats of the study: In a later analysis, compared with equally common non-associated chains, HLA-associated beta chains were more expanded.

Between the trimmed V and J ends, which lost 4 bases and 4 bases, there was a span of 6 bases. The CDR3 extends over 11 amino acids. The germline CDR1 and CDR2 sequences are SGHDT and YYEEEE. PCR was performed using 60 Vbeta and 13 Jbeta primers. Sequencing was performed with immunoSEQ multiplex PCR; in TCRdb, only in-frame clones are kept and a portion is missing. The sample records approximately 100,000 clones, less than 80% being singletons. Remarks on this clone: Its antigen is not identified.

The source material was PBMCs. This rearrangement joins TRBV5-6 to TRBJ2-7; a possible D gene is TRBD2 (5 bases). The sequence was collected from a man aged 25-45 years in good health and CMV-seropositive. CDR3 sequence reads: CASSEGYEQYF. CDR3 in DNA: TGTGCCAGCAGCGAGGGTTACGAGCAGTACTTC.